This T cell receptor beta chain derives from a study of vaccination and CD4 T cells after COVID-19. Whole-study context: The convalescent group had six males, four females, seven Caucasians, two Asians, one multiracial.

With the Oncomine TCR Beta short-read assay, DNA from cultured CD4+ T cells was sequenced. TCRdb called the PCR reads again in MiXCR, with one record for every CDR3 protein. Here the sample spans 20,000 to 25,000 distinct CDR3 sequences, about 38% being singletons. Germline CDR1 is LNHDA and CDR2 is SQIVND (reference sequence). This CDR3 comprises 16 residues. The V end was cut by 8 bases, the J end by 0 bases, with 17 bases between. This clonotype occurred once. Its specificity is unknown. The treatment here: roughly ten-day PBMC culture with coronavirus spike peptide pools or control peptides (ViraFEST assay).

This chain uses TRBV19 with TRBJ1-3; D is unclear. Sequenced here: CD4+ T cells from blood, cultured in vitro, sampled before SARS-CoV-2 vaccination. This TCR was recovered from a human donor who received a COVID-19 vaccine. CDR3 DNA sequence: TGTGCCAGTCAGCCTCCGGATCTTTTCTCTGGAAACACCATATATTTT. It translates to CASQPPDLFSGNTIYF.